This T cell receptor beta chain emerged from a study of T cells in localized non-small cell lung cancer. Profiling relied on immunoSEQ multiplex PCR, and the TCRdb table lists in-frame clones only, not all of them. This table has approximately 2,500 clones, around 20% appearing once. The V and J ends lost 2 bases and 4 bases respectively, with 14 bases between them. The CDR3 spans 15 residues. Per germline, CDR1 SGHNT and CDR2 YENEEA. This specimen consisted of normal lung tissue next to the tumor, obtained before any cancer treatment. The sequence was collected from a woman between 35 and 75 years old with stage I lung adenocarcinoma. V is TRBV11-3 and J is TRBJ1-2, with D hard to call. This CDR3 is CASSLKGPGSYGYTF. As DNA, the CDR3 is TGTGCCAGCAGCTTAAAAGGTCCCGGTTCCTATGGCTACACCTTC.